These 28 T cell receptor beta chains share one sample of origin, sequenced in a study of T cell responses to AZD1222 COVID-19 vaccine. The assay was immunoSEQ multiplex PCR, and TCRdb's table has in-frame clones only and misses some. This table holds some 140,000 clones, about 88% found once. The sequences come from peripheral blood, collected on day 0 of AZD1222 vaccination. These receptors all come from an adult in good health.

The genes are TRBV24-1 and TRBJ1-4; D may be TRBD1 (5 bases). The V end lost 6 bases, the J end lost 9 bases, and 19 bases lay between the germline ends. This CDR3 spans 15 amino acids. Germline loops: CDR1 KGHDR, CDR2 SFDVKD. CDR3: CATSTTGTGPQKLFF. DNA for the CDR3: TGTGCCACCAGTACAACCGGGACCGGGCCTCAAAAACTGTTTTTT.

This chain joins TRBV5-1 and TRBJ1-4, with unresolved D. The V end was cut by 0 bases, the J end by 2 bases, with 5 bases between. This CDR3 has 14 residues. Germline V gives CDR1 SGHRS, CDR2 YFSETQ. Here the CDR3 reads CASSLGDTNEKLFF. CDR3 DNA: TGCGCCAGCAGCTTGGGTGACACTAATGAAAAACTGTTTTTT.

The gene calls are TRBV24-1 and TRBJ2-1; 7 bases line up with TRBD1. This CDR3 spans 15 amino acids. The germline gives CDR1 KGHDR, CDR2 SFDVKD. Germline trimming cut 3 bases from V and 8 bases from J; bases unmatched to any gene: 9. The CDR3 nucleotides are TGTGCCACCAGTGATCCGGACAGGAGTTTTGATGAGCAGTTCTTC. It specifies CATSDPDRSFDEQFF.

CDR3 sequence: CASSYLQGSETQYF. The CDR3 coding sequence is TGTGCCAGCAGCTACTTACAGGGGTCCGAGACCCAGTACTTC. The chain combines TRBV7-9 with TRBJ2-5; 7 bases line up with TRBD1. CDR1 is SEHNR, CDR2 FQNEAQ, per germline (reference sequence). The CDR3 consists of 14 residues. Germline trimming cut 4 bases from V and 5 bases from J; bases unmatched to any gene: 7.

The chain couples TRBV18 to TRBJ1-2; D ambiguous. CDR1 and CDR2 (germline): KGHSH, LQKENI. The CDR3 loop spans 13 amino acids. V lost 3 bases and J lost 4, with 9 bases in between. The CDR3 protein is CASSPAVGYGYTF. CDR3 DNA sequence: TGTGCCAGCTCACCGGCGGTGGGCTATGGCTACACCTTC.

This rearrangement joins TRBV25-1 to TRBJ1-5; TRBD1 is a possible D gene (5 bases). The ends were cut back, 7 bases at V and 4 bases at J, with 8 bases in the middle. The CDR3 has 12 amino acids. The germline CDR1 and CDR2 sequences are MGHDK and SYGVNS. CDR3 sequence (DNA): TGTGCCAGCAACGAGGGGAATCAGCCCCAGCATTTT. Translating it yields CASNEGNQPQHF.

This CDR3 is CATGDLQRGSPLHF. Here the CDR3 DNA reads TGTGCCACCGGAGACCTTCAACGGGGTTCACCCCTCCACTTT. The chain joins TRBV19 to TRBJ1-6; D uncertain. Germline V gene sequence: CDR1 LNHDA, CDR2 SQIVND (reference sequence). Trimming took off 10 bases at V and 9 bases at J, with 19 bases between the two ends. The CDR3 sequence is 14 residues long.

The sample holds one count of this clone. The chain carries TRBV30 and TRBJ1-2, with unresolved D. V lost 0 bases, J lost 8 bases, and 7 bases lay in between. The CDR3 loop spans 11 amino acids. CDR1 GTSNPN and CDR2 SVGIG come from the germline V gene (reference sequence). CDR3 sequence reads: CAWSVREGYTF. In nucleotides, the CDR3 is TGTGCCTGGAGTGTTAGGGAGGGCTACACCTTC.

CDR3 sequence (DNA): TGTGCCAGCAGCGTGGACACGGATCAGCCCCAGCATTTT. It is translated as CASSVDTDQPQHF. The chain couples TRBV7-2 to TRBJ1-5; possibly TRBD1 for D (5 bases). The CDR3 contains 13 residues. V was pared by 5 bases and J by 5 bases, with 10 bases between. CDR1 is SGHTA and CDR2 is FQGNSA in the germline V gene.

The chain joins TRBV6-2 or TRBV6-3 to TRBJ2-5; 7 nucleotides align to TRBD1. The V gene end was trimmed by 5 bases and the J gene end by 7 bases; junction bases not matched to a gene: 13. The CDR3 runs to 15 residues. In germline, CDR1 is MNHEY, CDR2 SVGEGT. In DNA form, the CDR3 reads TGTGCCAGCAGTAAGTGGGACAGCCAAGGGGCGACCCAGTACTTC. This gives the protein CASSKWDSQGATQYF.

This clone was observed once. This chain connects TRBV2 to TRBJ2-2; 7 positions agree with TRBD2. CDR1 SNHLY and CDR2 FYNNEI come from the germline V gene. Trimming removed 6 bases from V and 0 bases from J; junction bases left unmatched: 1. This CDR3 contains 14 residues. In DNA form, the CDR3 reads TGTGCCAGCAGGGGAGGGGCGAACACCGGGGAGCTGTTTTTT. Protein sequence: CASRGGANTGELFF.

The chain couples TRBV27 to TRBJ2-7, with 11 bases matching TRBD2. The J segment lost 2 bases and the V segment lost 8 bases, leaving 8 bases of the junction unmatched. Per germline, CDR1 MNHEY and CDR2 SMNVEV (reference sequence). This CDR3 spans 15 amino acids. DNA of the CDR3: TGTGCCAGCGGAGAATCTAGCGGGGGGACCTACGAGCAGTACTTC. It translates to CASGESSGGTYEQYF.

DNA of the CDR3: TGTGCCAGCAGCAGAGGGACAGCAATAGAGACCCAGTACTTC. It encodes CASSRGTAIETQYF. V is TRBV7-2 and J is TRBJ2-5, with 7 positions matching TRBD1. After removal of 5 bases from V and 4 bases from J, the junction contained 7 bases not matched to a gene. CDR3 size: 14 residues. Germline V gives CDR1 SGHTA, CDR2 FQGNSA.

The genes are TRBV5-1 and TRBJ2-2, with D perhaps matching TRBD2 (6 bases). V shed 2 bases and J shed 5 bases, with 10 bases lying between them. The CDR3 length is 14 residues. CDR1 is SGHRS, CDR2 YFSETQ, per germline. The CDR3 DNA is TGCGCCAGCAGCTTTCAGGGAGGAACCGGGGAGCTGTTTTTT. Amino acids: CASSFQGGTGELFF.

The CDR3 sequence is CASSFPRGYGYTF. The CDR3 DNA follows: TGTGCCAGCAGTTTTCCCAGGGGTTATGGCTACACCTTC. The chain is built from TRBV27 and TRBJ1-2; a weak D match, TRBD1 (6 bases). Germline-derived CDR1 and CDR2 are MNHEY and SMNVEV (reference sequence). CDR3 length equals 13 residues. V lost 3 bases, J lost 5 bases, and 10 bases lay in between.

The V call is TRBV4-2, the J call TRBJ2-7; 10 bases line up with TRBD2. Per germline, CDR1 LGHNA and CDR2 YNFKEQ. With 0 bases clipped from V and 2 bases from J, the junction kept 7 bases outside the gene matches. The length of the CDR3 is 17 residues. The CDR3 sequence: CASSQDLPSGGPYEQYF. In DNA, the CDR3 is TGTGCCAGCAGCCAAGATCTCCCTAGCGGGGGACCCTACGAGCAGTACTTC.

The V and J genes are TRBV18 and TRBJ2-2; D is undetermined. CDR3 size: 17 residues. The V end lost 0 bases, the J end lost 1 base, and 12 bases lay between the germline ends. Germline V CDR1 and CDR2: KGHSH, LQKENI. CDR3 DNA: TGTGCCAGCTCACCACCTATGCCAGGCATGAACACCGGGGAGCTGTTTTTT. This gives the protein CASSPPMPGMNTGELFF. Full variable domain (missing parts from reference TRBV18 and TRBJ2-2): NAGVMQNPRHLVRRRGQEARLRCSPMKGHSHVYWYRQLPEEGLKFMVYLQKENIIDESGMPKERFSAEFPKEGPSILRIQQVVRGDSAAYFCASSPPMPGMNTGELFFGEGSRLTVL.

The CDR3 sequence: CASSSGLRGGASSYEQYF. DNA of the CDR3: TGTGCCAGCAGCTCTGGGTTGCGGGGGGGCGCGAGCTCCTACGAGCAGTACTTC. V gene TRBV7-9 combines with J gene TRBJ2-7; 9 bases fit TRBD2. Germline V gives CDR1 SEHNR, CDR2 FQNEAQ (reference sequence). V was pared by 4 bases and J by 0 bases, with 13 bases of the junction left unmatched. The CDR3 sequence is 18 residues long.

This chain uses TRBV18 with TRBJ1-2; the D gene is possibly TRBD1 (6 bases). The CDR3 extends over 19 amino acids. Germline V gene sequence: CDR1 KGHSH, CDR2 LQKENI. V was trimmed by 0 bases and J by 5 bases, leaving 25 bases between them. Here the CDR3 DNA reads TGTGCCAGCTCACCACCTTACGGGGGCCCCGGGGTGAAGGGGTATGGCTACACCTTC. Encoded protein: CASSPPYGGPGVKGYGYTF.

The chain is built from TRBV6-5 and TRBJ2-3; 9 bases are a match to TRBD1. V gave up 8 bases and J gave up 3 bases; unmatched junction bases: 9. CDR3 length: 15 residues. Germline CDR1 and CDR2: MNHEY and SVGAGI. The chain's CDR3 is CASASTGGETDTQYF. Here the CDR3 DNA reads TGTGCCAGCGCATCGACAGGGGGGGAAACAGATACGCAGTATTTT.

The genes are TRBV12-3 or TRBV12-4 and TRBJ2-7; maybe TRBD2 (5 bases). Trimming took off 2 bases at V and 4 bases at J, with 6 bases between the two ends. The CDR3 is 12 amino acids. The CDR3 spells CASSLSGYEQYF. The DNA of the CDR3 is TGTGCCAGCAGTTTATCGGGATACGAGCAGTACTTC.

The rearrangement uses TRBV14 and TRBJ1-3, with TRBD1 as a possible D gene (5 bases). CDR1 is SGHDN and CDR2 is FVKESK in the germline V gene. Trimming shortened V by 1 base and J by 0 bases, and 19 bases separated the two germline ends. This CDR3 region has 19 residues. Here the CDR3 DNA reads TGTGCCAGCAGCCAAGCGCCGGGAAAACAGGAGAGCTCTGGAAACACCATATATTTT. It specifies CASSQAPGKQESSGNTIYF.

V is TRBV19 and J is TRBJ2-7; no definite D call. V lost 2 bases, J lost 2 bases, and 7 bases lay in between. In germline, CDR1 is LNHDA, CDR2 SQIVND (reference sequence). The length of the CDR3 is 13 residues. The CDR3 sequence: CASSISGTYEQYF. The CDR3 DNA is TGTGCCAGTAGTATATCTGGAACCTACGAGCAGTACTTC.

The chain joins TRBV5-5 to TRBJ2-7; no clear D gene. The CDR3 runs to 15 residues. V gave up 0 bases and J gave up 2 bases, with 12 bases separating them. In germline, CDR1 is SGHKS, CDR2 YYEKEE (reference sequence). The CDR3 sequence: CASSLASTNTYEQYF. CDR3 sequence (DNA): TGTGCCAGCAGCTTGGCCTCGACCAACACCTACGAGCAGTACTTC.

The genes are TRBV7-9 and TRBJ2-3; tentatively, D is TRBD2 (5 bases). The CDR3 length is 14 residues. With 2 bases removed from V and 3 bases from J, the gap between germline ends came to 9 bases. Germline V gives CDR1 SEHNR, CDR2 FQNEAQ (reference sequence). The CDR3 loop is CASSLRGQTDTQYF. In DNA form, the CDR3 reads TGTGCCAGCAGCTTAAGAGGGCAAACAGATACGCAGTATTTT.

This rearrangement joins TRBV16 to TRBJ1-1, with D tentatively TRBD1 (5 bases). The CDR3 loop spans 15 amino acids. Looked up from germline, CDR1 is KGHSY and CDR2 is FQNENV. V was clipped by 4 bases and J by 0 bases, with 12 bases between them. The CDR3 spells CASSLNRGLNTEAFF. The CDR3 DNA is TGTGCCAGCAGCCTCAATCGGGGACTGAACACTGAAGCTTTCTTT.

In its sample, this clone was seen a few times. The rearrangement joins TRBV7-2 to TRBJ2-7; a weak D match, TRBD2 (7 bases). Germline CDR1 and CDR2: SGHTA and FQGNSA. The V and J ends lost 2 bases and 2 bases respectively, with 10 bases between them. The CDR3 consists of 14 residues. The CDR3 is CASSLWEGAYEQYF. CDR3 coding DNA: TGTGCCAGCAGCTTATGGGAGGGGGCCTACGAGCAGTACTTC.

The chain recombines TRBV7-9 with TRBJ1-5, with TRBD1 as a possible D gene (5 bases). Trimming removed 3 bases at V and 0 bases at J, with 18 bases between. Germline V gene lookup returns CDR1 SEHNR and CDR2 FQNEAQ (reference sequence). CDR3 size: 18 residues. The CDR3 protein is CASSFSPGRLYSNQPQHF. In DNA, the CDR3 is TGTGCCAGCAGCTTCTCACCGGGACGGCTTTATAGCAATCAGCCCCAGCATTTT.